The 19 T cell receptor beta chains given below trace back to one sample, sequenced in a study of CD8 T cells in Susac syndrome. The RNA, about 0.5 to 1 ug, was put through reverse transcription using random hexamers. A single record per CDR3 protein comes from TCRdb applying MiXCR to the immunoSEQ multiplex PCR reads. Of 150,000 to 200,000 distinct CDR3 sequences listed, about 93% were seen once; the top ten hold 0.13%. The sequenced material came from CD4+ T cells from PBMCs. The receptors come from a human donor in good health.

The rearrangement joins TRBV18 to TRBJ1-5, with D possibly matching TRBD1 (5 bases). V lost 4 bases and J lost 7, with 14 bases in between. The germline V gene has CDR1 KGHSH and CDR2 LQKENI. The CDR3 totals 14 residues. The CDR3 reads CASSLQGLGQPQHF. The CDR3 DNA follows: TGTGCCAGCTCACTGCAGGGTTTGGGGCAGCCCCAGCATTTT.

A remark on this clonotype: At one end the junction does not follow the germline gene, possibly because of a read error. The chain combines TRBV3-1 with TRBJ1-4; tentative D call: TRBD1 (6 bases). Germline CDR1 reads LGHDT; CDR2 reads YNNKEL (reference sequence). This CDR3 has 11 amino acids. CDR3 sequence reads: CASSQGTGWSF. For the CDR3, the DNA is TGTGCCAGCAGCCAAGGAACAGGGTGGTCTTTT.

V gene TRBV29-1 combines with J gene TRBJ2-1; D ambiguous. Trimming stripped 8 bases from V and 1 base from J, with 9 bases between. Germline loops: CDR1 SQVTM, CDR2 ANQGSEA. The CDR3 has 12 amino acids. The CDR3 DNA reads as TGCAGCCTGCGGCAGTCCTACAATGAGCAGTTCTTC. Its protein product is CSLRQSYNEQFF.

This rearrangement joins TRBV2 to TRBJ1-1; D gene uncertain. CDR3 size: 11 residues. Per the germline V gene, CDR1 is SNHLY and CDR2 is FYNNEI. The V end was cut by 8 bases, the J end by 3 bases, with 7 bases between. In nucleotides, the CDR3 is TGTGCCAGCGCGCGGGACACTGAAGCTTTCTTT. Its protein is CASARDTEAFF. Full variable domain (outside the CDR3, taken from reference TRBV2 and TRBJ1-1): EPEVTQTPSHQVTQMGQEVILRCVPISNHLYFYWYRQILGQKVEFLVSFYNNEISEKSEIFDDQFSVERPDGSNFTLKIRSTKLEDSAMYFCASARDTEAFFGQGTRLTVV.

The genes are TRBV30 and TRBJ1-6; D is unresolved. CDR1 and CDR2 (germline): GTSNPN, SVGIG (reference sequence). The CDR3 is 12 residues long. The germline V and J ends were trimmed by 2 bases and 5 bases, with 4 bases remaining between them. The CDR3 loop is CAWSRNNSPLHF. DNA for the CDR3: TGTGCCTGGAGTCGCAATAATTCACCCCTCCACTTT.

The chain is built from TRBV9 and TRBJ2-6; no reliable D call. The V and J ends lost 3 bases and 2 bases respectively, with 6 bases between them. The CDR3 runs to 14 residues. Germline V gene sequence: CDR1 SGDLS, CDR2 YYNGEE. In DNA form, the CDR3 reads TGTGCCAGCAGCGACGATGCTGGGGCCAACGTCCTGACTTTC. Amino acid sequence: CASSDDAGANVLTF.

This chain links TRBV12-3 or TRBV12-4 with TRBJ2-3; perhaps TRBD1 as D (6 bases). The CDR3 runs 14 residues. V lost 6 bases, J lost 6 bases, and 16 bases lay in between. The CDR3 bases are TGTGCCAGCAGAGGGACACGGGCAAGGGATACGCAGTATTTT. It specifies CASRGTRARDTQYF.

The chain couples TRBV4-2 to TRBJ2-5, with 11 nucleotides matching TRBD2. Trimming took 3 bases from V and 3 from J; bases not matched to a gene: 3. Looked up from germline, CDR1 is LGHNA and CDR2 is YNFKEQ. The CDR3 runs to 15 residues. The CDR3 coding sequence is TGTGCCAGCAGCCAGACGACTAGCGGGGAAGAGACCCAGTACTTC. As protein: CASSQTTSGEETQYF.

The CDR3 here is CASSLAEDTQYF. CDR3 coding DNA: TGTGCCAGCAGCTTGGCCGAAGATACGCAGTATTTT. The chain uses TRBV5-6 and TRBJ2-3, with no clear D. The germline V gene encodes CDR1 SGHDT and CDR2 YYEEEE. The ends were cut back, 0 bases at V and 5 bases at J, with 4 bases in the middle. The CDR3 spans 12 residues.

This clonotype was found once. The chain couples TRBV6-5 to TRBJ1-2; D might be TRBD1 (6 bases). The V gene lost 0 bases and the J gene lost 7 bases, with 12 bases spanning the gap. The CDR3 has 14 amino acids. Germline V lookup: CDR1 MNHEY, CDR2 SVGAGI. CDR3 region: CASSYSQGMSGYTF. CDR3 DNA sequence: TGTGCCAGCAGTTACTCGCAGGGGATGAGTGGCTACACCTTC.

This chain connects TRBV12-3 or TRBV12-4 to TRBJ1-2; no clear D. The ends were cut back, 4 bases at V and 4 bases at J, with 19 bases in the middle. This CDR3 comprises 16 residues. CDR3 nucleotides: TGTGCCAGCAGTTCAGAACAAGAGGACCATTTCTATGGCTACACCTTC. Protein: CASSSEQEDHFYGYTF.

The V call is TRBV5-1, the J call TRBJ1-4; D gene unclear. Per the germline V gene, CDR1 is SGHRS and CDR2 is YFSETQ. The CDR3 is 15 amino acids. The germline V and J ends were trimmed by 4 bases and 0 bases, with 10 bases remaining between them. CDR3 sequence (DNA): TGCGCCAGCAGCCCGGCACCTGCAACTAATGAAAAACTGTTTTTT. Translating it yields CASSPAPATNEKLFF.

The chain employs TRBV6-5 and TRBJ1-5, with 7 bases that match TRBD1. Germline V lookup: CDR1 MNHEY, CDR2 SVGAGI. The CDR3 has 15 amino acids. V gave up 2 bases and J gave up 2 bases; unmatched junction bases: 3. In nucleotides, the CDR3 is TGTGCCAGCAGTTACCAGGGGGGGGGCAATCAGCCCCAGCATTTT. Its translation is CASSYQGGGNQPQHF.

The J gene is TRBJ2-2, the V gene TRBV5-1, with 8 bases lining up with TRBD1. The V segment lost 3 bases and the J segment 4 bases; nucleotides outside the gene matches: 5. The CDR3 sequence is 15 residues long. The germline V gene encodes CDR1 SGHRS and CDR2 YFSETQ. Here the CDR3 reads CASSWPGTGTGELFF. DNA for the CDR3: TGCGCCAGCAGCTGGCCCGGGACAGGCACCGGGGAGCTGTTTTTT.

V is TRBV12-5 and J is TRBJ1-2; D not resolved. The CDR3 runs 12 residues. Trimming removed 8 bases from V and 0 bases from J, with 7 bases in between. The germline V gene encodes CDR1 LGHNT and CDR2 FRNRAP. DNA for the CDR3: TGTGCTAGTTGGTCAGCTAACTATGGCTACACCTTC. It codes for CASWSANYGYTF.

The rearrangement joins TRBV27 to TRBJ2-7; D uncertain. Trimming pared 5 bases from V and 0 bases from J, leaving 11 bases between. In germline, CDR1 is MNHEY, CDR2 SMNVEV (reference sequence). CDR3 length equals 14 residues. The CDR3, as DNA: TGTGCCAGCAGTCCCCTATACGACTCCTACGAGCAGTACTTC. This translates into CASSPLYDSYEQYF.

The rearrangement links TRBV7-2 to TRBJ2-6; 7 bases align to TRBD1. This CDR3 has 16 residues. Germline V gene sequence: CDR1 SGHTA, CDR2 FQGNSA. V shed 2 bases and J 3 bases; nucleotides not matched to a gene: 4. The CDR3 reads CASSLNRGSGANVLTF. In DNA form, the CDR3 reads TGTGCCAGCAGCTTAAACAGGGGAAGTGGGGCCAACGTCCTGACTTTC.

The V call is TRBV20-1, the J call TRBJ2-7, with 8 bases that match TRBD2. The CDR3 totals 14 residues. V lost 0 bases and J lost 7; bases outside the gene matches: 8. Germline values: CDR1 DFQATT, CDR2 SNEGSKA (reference sequence). CDR3 in DNA: TGCAGTGCTAGAGATCGAGCGGGGGCTGGGGAGCAGTACTTC. It translates to CSARDRAGAGEQYF.

The rearrangement uses TRBV7-2 and TRBJ2-3; TRBD2 aligns across 12 bases. V shed 5 bases and J 3 bases; nucleotides not matched to a gene: 6. The CDR3 is made up of 16 amino acids. CDR1 and CDR2 (germline): SGHTA, FQGNSA. The CDR3: CASSPASGGGTDTQYF. In DNA form, the CDR3 reads TGTGCCAGCAGCCCAGCTAGCGGGGGGGGTACAGATACGCAGTATTTT.